The clone carrying this TCR beta chain occurred many times. As yet, its antigen is unknown. The ends lost 6 bases at V and 1 base at J; junction bases unmatched: 4. The CDR3 contains 15 residues. This entry is derived from a study of read filtering for tumor transcriptome and immune sequencing. Background on the study: DNase treatment preceded whole-transcriptome library preparation.

The library was built from around 380 ng RNA with molecular barcoded adaptors for alpha/delta and beta/gamma chains. TCRdb reprocessed the reads via MiXCR and lists one record per CDR3 protein. The repertoire holds tens of thousands of distinct CDR3 sequences, with under 25% as singletons. Study results and limitations: This fraction held mixed bone marrow immune cells after CD138-negative sorting. IR-seq and RNA-seq agreed better without single-read clonotypes.

The material sequenced was a population of CD138-negative cells sorted from bone marrow. This chain connects TRBV12-3 or TRBV12-4 to TRBJ2-2, with 8 nucleotides matching TRBD1. The sequence derives from a donor aged 40 or over with multiple myeloma. CDR3 protein: CASSRDRRNTGELFF. The CDR3 DNA reads as TGTGCCAGCAGCCGGGACAGGAGGAACACCGGGGAGCTGTTTTTT.